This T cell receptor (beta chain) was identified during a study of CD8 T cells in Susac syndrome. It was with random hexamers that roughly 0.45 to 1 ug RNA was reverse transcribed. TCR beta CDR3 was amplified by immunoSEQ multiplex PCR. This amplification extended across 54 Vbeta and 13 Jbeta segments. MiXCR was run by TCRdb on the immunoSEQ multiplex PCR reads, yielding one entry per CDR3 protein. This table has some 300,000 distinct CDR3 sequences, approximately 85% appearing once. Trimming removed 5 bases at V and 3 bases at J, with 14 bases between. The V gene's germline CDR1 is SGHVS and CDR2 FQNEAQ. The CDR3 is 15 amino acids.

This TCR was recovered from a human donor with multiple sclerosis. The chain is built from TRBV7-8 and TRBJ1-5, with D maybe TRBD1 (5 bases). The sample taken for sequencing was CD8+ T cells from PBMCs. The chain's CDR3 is CASSPRAGDNQPQHF. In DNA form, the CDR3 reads TGTGCCAGCAGCCCCCGAGCGGGGGACAATCAGCCCCAGCATTTT.